The 23 T cell receptor beta chains given below trace back to one sample, sequenced in a study of T cell responses to AZD1222 COVID-19 vaccine. Here immunoSEQ multiplex PCR was the method, and the copy in TCRdb shows in-frame clones only, minus some. This sample has 150,000 to 200,000 clones, with around 87% found just once. The source material was peripheral blood, sampled on day 0 of AZD1222 vaccination. The receptors stem from an adult in good health.

The chain employs TRBV9 and TRBJ2-6; maybe TRBD2 (5 bases). Germline V gives CDR1 SGDLS, CDR2 YYNGEE. This CDR3 comprises 18 residues. Trimming took off 3 bases at V and 4 bases at J, with 20 bases between the two ends. As DNA, the CDR3 is TGTGCCAGCAGCGACCCCGGACTGTATGTGTTGGGGGCCAACGTCCTGACTTTC. Translated, it gives CASSDPGLYVLGANVLTF.

This sequence joins TRBV27 and TRBJ1-2, with D possibly matching TRBD1 (5 bases). The CDR3 spans 12 residues. V shed 8 bases and J shed 7 bases, with 14 bases lying between them. Germline V gene lookup returns CDR1 MNHEY and CDR2 SMNVEV (reference sequence). CDR3 residues: CASRYKQGGYTF. The CDR3 DNA is TGTGCCAGCCGATACAAGCAGGGTGGCTACACCTTC.

This chain joins TRBV18 and TRBJ2-7; either TRBD1 or TRBD2 may fit D (5 bases each). Germline assignment: CDR1 KGHSH and CDR2 LQKENI. Deletions cut 3 bases from V and 3 bases from J, with 12 bases between. The CDR3 sequence is 14 residues long. The CDR3 nucleotides read TGTGCCAGCTCACCGGGGGACGGTAGCTACGAGCAGTACTTC. This codes for CASSPGDGSYEQYF.

This clone was counted a few times. This same CDR3 is encoded by further DNA sequences in the sample. V and J are TRBV19 and TRBJ1-5; D is perhaps TRBD1 (6 bases). The germline CDR1 and CDR2 sequences are LNHDA and SQIVND (reference sequence). The CDR3 is made up of 14 amino acids. With 3 bases removed from V and 4 bases from J, the gap between germline ends came to 10 bases. The CDR3 bases are TGTGCCAGTAGTATTCGGGACACTAATCAGCCCCAGCATTTT. Translating it yields CASSIRDTNQPQHF.

The chain couples TRBV19 to TRBJ1-1; 7 nucleotides line up with TRBD1. CDR1 is LNHDA, CDR2 SQIVND, per germline (reference sequence). CDR3 size: 15 residues. V trimming: 7 bases; J trimming: 0 bases; junction bases outside the gene matches: 8. Written as DNA, the CDR3 is TGTGCCAGTACCCAGACAGGGTTAATGAACACTGAAGCTTTCTTT. Translation: CASTQTGLMNTEAFF.

The rearrangement uses TRBV19 and TRBJ1-4, with D hard to call. CDR3 length: 13 residues. Germline V lookup: CDR1 LNHDA, CDR2 SQIVND (reference sequence). V was trimmed by 5 bases and J by 5 bases, leaving 9 bases between them. CDR3: CASSGRGNEKLFF. Here the CDR3 DNA reads TGTGCCAGTAGTGGTAGAGGAAATGAAAAACTGTTTTTT. Drawing the rest from reference TRBV19 and TRBJ1-4, the complete variable domain is DGGITQSPKYLFRKEGQNVTLSCEQNLNHDAMYWYRQDPGQGLRLIYYSQIVNDFQKGDIAEGYSVSREKKESFPLTVTSAQKNPTAFYLCASSGRGNEKLFFGSGTQLSVL.

This clone has only one observation. The rearrangement joins TRBV13 to TRBJ1-1; D gene ambiguous. This CDR3 is built from 12 residues. Between the trimmed V and J ends, which lost 5 bases and 8 bases, there was a span of 12 bases. Germline V gives CDR1 PRHDT, CDR2 FYEKMQ (reference sequence). CDR3 protein: CASSLVVGEAFF. DNA of the CDR3: TGTGCCAGCAGCCTCGTTGTAGGGGAAGCTTTCTTT.

This clone has more than one count but fewer than ten. The junction departs from the called germline gene at one end, perhaps through a read error. This chain joins TRBV29-1 and TRBJ1-3; D ambiguous. Germline V gene data show CDR1 as SQVTM and CDR2 as ANQGSEA. The CDR3 totals 16 residues. The CDR3 bases are TGCAGCGTTAAAGATTTTGCGTCCTACTCTGGAAACACCATATATTTT. It encodes CSVKDFASYSGNTIYF.

J is TRBJ1-5 and V is TRBV7-9; TRBD1 might be the D (6 bases). This CDR3 has 17 residues. The germline V and J ends were trimmed by 4 bases and 0 bases, with 16 bases remaining between them. Germline V gene lookup returns CDR1 SEHNR and CDR2 FQNEAQ (reference sequence). DNA for the CDR3: TGTGCCAGCAGCTCCGGCCAGGGGTTGGGTAGCAATCAGCCCCAGCATTTT. This translates into CASSSGQGLGSNQPQHF.

J is TRBJ1-6 and V is TRBV5-6; no clear D gene. Germline CDR1 is SGHDT and CDR2 is YYEEEE. V was clipped by 1 base and J by 0 bases, with 8 bases between them. CDR3 length equals 16 residues. The CDR3 region is CASSLPGSSYNSPLHF. In nucleotides, the CDR3 is TGTGCCAGCAGCTTGCCGGGGAGCTCCTATAATTCACCCCTCCACTTT. Full variable domain (outside the CDR3, taken from reference TRBV5-6 and TRBJ1-6): DAGVTQSPTHLIKTRGQQVTLRCSPKSGHDTVSWYQQALGQGPQFIFQYYEEEERQRGNFPDRFSGHQFPNYSSELNVNALLLGDSALYLCASSLPGSSYNSPLHFGNGTRLTVT.

The chain has TRBV16 and TRBJ1-3; no definite D call. The CDR3 runs to 15 residues. CDR1 is KGHSY, CDR2 FQNENV, per germline. Trimming took off 0 bases at V and 0 bases at J, with 6 bases between the two ends. The CDR3, as DNA: TGTGCCAGCAGCCAATCCGCGCTCTCTGGAAACACCATATATTTT. Translating it yields CASSQSALSGNTIYF.

The chain uses TRBV5-7 and TRBJ1-2; D is perhaps TRBD1 (5 bases). TRBV5-7 is assigned to the ORF class and has an uncertain function. V dropped 7 bases and J dropped 6 bases, with 13 bases sitting between them. The CDR3 is 12 amino acids. The CDR3 spells CASLGVVHGYTF. Written as DNA, the CDR3 is TGTGCCAGCTTGGGGGTGGTGCATGGCTACACCTTC.

This CDR3 is CASSLQPGLAGGQYF. For the CDR3, the DNA is TGTGCCAGCAGCTTGCAACCGGGACTAGCGGGAGGGCAGTACTTC. The chain couples TRBV11-2 to TRBJ2-7; 15 bases are shared with TRBD2. Germline CDR1 is SGHAT and CDR2 is FQNNGV. This CDR3 contains 15 residues. V was pared by 3 bases and J by 9 bases, with 6 bases of the junction left unmatched.

V is TRBV27 and J is TRBJ2-7, with TRBD2 as a possible D gene (5 bases). Germline assignment: CDR1 MNHEY and CDR2 SMNVEV (reference sequence). The CDR3 is 14 residues long. The ends were cut back, 2 bases at V and 2 bases at J, with 10 bases in the middle. The CDR3 bases are TGTGCCAGCAGTTTAAAGCGGCTCACCTACGAGCAGTACTTC. This translates into CASSLKRLTYEQYF.

The rearrangement joins TRBV19 to TRBJ1-2, with D tentatively TRBD1 (5 bases). The ends were cut back, 3 bases at V and 8 bases at J, with 13 bases in the middle. Germline V gives CDR1 LNHDA, CDR2 SQIVND (reference sequence). The CDR3 runs to 13 residues. CDR3: CASSIGGEEGYTF. The DNA of the CDR3 is TGTGCCAGTAGTATTGGAGGGGAGGAAGGCTACACCTTC.

The rearrangement uses TRBV6-6 and TRBJ1-1; tentative D call: TRBD1 (6 bases). There are 13 residues in the CDR3. Germline V gives CDR1 MNHNY, CDR2 SVGAGI (reference sequence). The V end lost 8 bases, the J end lost 1 base, and 11 bases lay between the germline ends. The CDR3 here is CASCGQPNTEAFF. The CDR3 DNA sequence: TGTGCCAGCTGTGGACAGCCGAACACTGAAGCTTTCTTT.

The chain recombines TRBV5-4 with TRBJ1-2; 7 nucleotides match TRBD1. J gave up 0 bases and V 0 bases, and 11 bases lay outside the gene matches. The CDR3 length is 18 residues. The germline gives CDR1 SGHNT, CDR2 YYREEE (reference sequence). CDR3 nucleotides: TGTGCCAGCAGCTTGGCCCGGGCCAGGGGGGGACCTAACTATGGCTACACCTTC. This encodes CASSLARARGGPNYGYTF.

The genes are TRBV18 and TRBJ1-3; no definite D call. Germline V lookup: CDR1 KGHSH, CDR2 LQKENI. V gave up 3 bases and J gave up 2 bases, with 11 bases separating them. The CDR3 runs 15 residues. The CDR3 DNA is TGTGCCAGCTCACCCGTGACACGGCCTGGAAACACCATATATTTT. This sequence encodes CASSPVTRPGNTIYF.

The chain recombines TRBV11-3 with TRBJ2-3; TRBD1 is a possible D gene (6 bases). The germline V and J ends were trimmed by 5 bases and 2 bases, with 14 bases remaining between them. Per germline, CDR1 SGHNT and CDR2 YENEEA. The CDR3 is made up of 15 amino acids. CDR3 amino acids: CASSPGQTSTDTQYF. CDR3 bases: TGTGCCAGCAGCCCTGGACAGACTTCCACAGATACGCAGTATTTT.

The chain carries TRBV21-1 and TRBJ2-1; TRBD1 reflects the table's D call only, with no check against the DNA. TRBV21-1 is shown as a pseudogene. The CDR3 contains 17 residues. The chain's CDR3 is CASSKMGRPHSLYEQFF. CDR3 DNA: TGTGCCAGCAGCAAAATGGGTCGGCCCCACAGTTTGTATGAGCAGTTCTTC.

The chain couples TRBV5-4 to TRBJ2-2, with D tentatively TRBD1 (5 bases). Trimming shortened V by 2 bases and J by 7 bases, and 9 bases separated the two germline ends. The CDR3 runs to 13 residues. Germline-derived CDR1 and CDR2 are SGHNT and YYREEE (reference sequence). DNA for the CDR3: TGTGCCAGCAGCTTTACAGGCCACGGGGAGCTGTTTTTT. This translates into CASSFTGHGELFF.

The chain joins TRBV3-1 (or the pseudogene TRBV3-2) to TRBJ1-2; 10 nucleotides match TRBD1. Germline-derived CDR1 and CDR2 are LGHDT and YNNKEL (reference sequence). The CDR3 contains 15 residues. Germline trimming cut 4 bases from V and 5 bases from J; bases unmatched to any gene: 7. CDR3 sequence (DNA): TGTGCCAGCAGCCCCCGGGACAGGGGAACATATGGCTACACCTTC. This gives the protein CASSPRDRGTYGYTF.

The rearrangement joins TRBV15 to TRBJ2-2; maybe TRBD1 (6 bases). The germline gives CDR1 LNHNV, CDR2 YYDKDF (reference sequence). Trimming removed 0 bases at V and 5 bases at J, with 16 bases between. The CDR3 contains 17 residues. CDR3 DNA sequence: TGTGCCACCAGCAGAGAAGGGCCCACGCAGGGGACCGGGGAGCTGTTTTTT. This translates into CATSREGPTQGTGELFF. Together with reference TRBV15 and TRBJ2-2, the CDR3 gives the full variable domain: DAMVIQNPRYQVTQFGKPVTLSCSQTLNHNVMYWYQQKSSQAPKLLFHYYDKDFNNEADTPDNFQSRRPNTSFCFLDIRSPGLGDTAMYLCATSREGPTQGTGELFFGEGSRLTVL.